What follows are 29 T cell receptor beta chains derived from one specimen sequenced in a study of blood T cell repertoires in COVID-19. The repertoire was sequenced with immunoSEQ multiplex PCR; TCRdb's copy has only in-frame clones and lacks some. This sample has 50,000 to 75,000 clones, with 91% found just once. The sample was peripheral blood. The receptor source for this set is a human donor in a cohort sampled during active COVID-19.

J is TRBJ2-1 and V is TRBV29-1, with TRBD2 identical over 7 bases. Germline V gene data show CDR1 as SQVTM and CDR2 as ANQGSEA. The CDR3 has 15 residues. The J segment lost 2 bases and the V segment lost 6 bases, leaving 10 bases of the junction unmatched. The CDR3 reads CSVRGTAGAYNEQFF. The CDR3 nucleotides read TGCAGCGTGCGAGGCACGGCGGGGGCCTACAATGAGCAGTTCTTC.

This rearrangement joins TRBV5-1 to TRBJ1-4; 8 bases are shared with TRBD1. Germline V gene lookup returns CDR1 SGHRS and CDR2 YFSETQ. V lost 1 base to trimming and J lost 8 bases; unmatched junction nucleotides: 7. This CDR3 contains 15 residues. The CDR3 loop is CASSLPTGGQEKLFF. CDR3 nucleotide sequence: TGCGCCAGCAGCTTGCCAACAGGGGGACAAGAAAAACTGTTTTTT. Using reference TRBV5-1 and TRBJ1-4 for the parts outside the CDR3, the full variable domain is KAGVTQTPRYLIKTRGQQVTLSCSPISGHRSVSWYQQTPGQGLQFLFEYFSETQRNKGNFPGRFSGRQFSNSRSEMNVSTLELGDSALYLCASSLPTGGQEKLFFGSGTQLSVL.

The rearrangement uses TRBV5-5 and TRBJ1-5; D is possibly TRBD1 (6 bases). The V end was cut by 2 bases, the J end by 0 bases, with 12 bases between. Germline V CDR1 and CDR2: SGHKS, YYEKEE (reference sequence). The CDR3 has 16 amino acids. The CDR3 DNA sequence: TGTGCCAGCAGCTTTGGTCAGGGGAATAGCAATCAGCCCCAGCATTTT. Amino acid sequence: CASSFGQGNSNQPQHF.

This rearrangement joins TRBV6-5 to TRBJ1-1; unclear D gene. CDR3 length: 13 amino acids. V was trimmed by 4 bases and J by 11 bases, leaving 17 bases between them. The germline V gene has CDR1 MNHEY and CDR2 SVGAGI. The CDR3 region is CASSSGILAVAFF. Written as DNA, the CDR3 is TGTGCCAGCAGTTCCGGGATCCTCGCTGTTGCTTTCTTT.

This chain connects TRBV6-2 or TRBV6-3 to TRBJ2-1; D is perhaps TRBD2 (5 bases). Trimming left V 4 bases short and J 8 bases short, with 6 bases between. Per germline, CDR1 MNHEY and CDR2 SVGEGT. The CDR3 runs to 11 residues. The CDR3 reads CASSFSDEQFF. The CDR3 DNA sequence: TGTGCCAGCAGTTTTAGCGATGAGCAGTTCTTC.

The genes are TRBV4-3 and TRBJ2-7; tentative D call: TRBD1 (5 bases). Germline values: CDR1 LGHNA, CDR2 YSLEER. CDR3 length: 15 amino acids. V was clipped by 0 bases and J by 3 bases, with 12 bases between them. This chain's CDR3 is CASSQDRAVRYEQYF. CDR3 nucleotides: TGCGCCAGCAGCCAAGACAGGGCGGTGCGCTACGAGCAGTACTTC.

The rearrangement uses TRBV18 and TRBJ1-1, with D tentatively TRBD1 (6 bases). The CDR3 covers 15 residues. Per germline, CDR1 KGHSH and CDR2 LQKENI. With 7 bases removed from V and 1 base from J, the gap between germline ends came to 16 bases. This CDR3 is CASLTGFSANTEAFF. The CDR3 region has the DNA TGTGCCAGCTTAACAGGGTTTTCGGCGAACACTGAAGCTTTCTTT.

This chain links TRBV5-5 with TRBJ1-1, with TRBD1 identical over 7 bases. Looked up from germline, CDR1 is SGHKS and CDR2 is YYEKEE (reference sequence). The CDR3 is made up of 17 amino acids. The V gene end was trimmed by 5 bases and the J gene end by 2 bases; junction bases not matched to a gene: 15. CDR3 DNA: TGTGCCAGCAGTTATAGGGACAGCTCGTTCCGAAACACTGAAGCTTTCTTT. It translates to CASSYRDSSFRNTEAFF.

CDR3 nucleotide sequence: TGTGCCAGCAGAGGCGGGCAGAGCTCCTACAATGAGCAGTTCTTC. Translation: CASRGGQSSYNEQFF. The chain combines TRBV27 with TRBJ2-1; possible D gene TRBD2, 5 bases. Between the trimmed V and J ends, which lost 6 bases and 0 bases, there was a span of 12 bases. In germline, CDR1 is MNHEY, CDR2 SMNVEV (reference sequence). This CDR3 has 15 residues.

J is TRBJ2-3 and V is TRBV11-2; D call uncertain. The CDR3 has 12 residues. With 4 bases removed from V and 10 bases from J, the gap between germline ends came to 12 bases. Per the germline V gene, CDR1 is SGHAT and CDR2 is FQNNGV. The chain's CDR3 is CASSSNRLPQYF. The CDR3 nucleotides read TGTGCCAGCAGCTCAAACCGGTTACCGCAGTATTTT.

The chain is built from TRBV7-9 and TRBJ2-5; D call uncertain. CDR1 is SEHNR, CDR2 FQNEAQ, per germline (reference sequence). V lost 3 bases to trimming and J lost 5 bases, with 4 bases between them. The length of the CDR3 is 11 residues. The CDR3 DNA is TGTGCCAGCAGCTTTGGCGAGACCCAGTACTTC. Its translation is CASSFGETQYF.

The gene calls are TRBV9 and TRBJ1-3, with D perhaps matching TRBD1 (6 bases). Trimming took off 4 bases at V and 0 bases at J, with 8 bases between the two ends. Germline assignment: CDR1 SGDLS and CDR2 YYNGEE. The CDR3 spans 14 residues. The CDR3, as DNA: TGTGCCAGCAGCCCGGACAGCTCTGGAAACACCATATATTTT. Translating gives CASSPDSSGNTIYF.

This clone was picked up one time. The chain has TRBV5-4 and TRBJ2-7; D might be TRBD1 (7 bases). CDR1 SGHNT and CDR2 YYREEE come from the germline V gene (reference sequence). Trimming cost V 0 bases and J 7 bases, with 20 bases left between them. This CDR3 region has 16 residues. CDR3 residues: CASSLGLRGRSGEQYF. The CDR3 region has the DNA TGTGCCAGCAGCTTGGGACTCAGGGGGAGGTCGGGGGAGCAGTACTTC.

This chain connects TRBV12-3 or TRBV12-4 to TRBJ1-5; no firm D call. The CDR3 contains 13 residues. Trimming stripped 1 base from V and 4 bases from J, with 5 bases between. CDR3 residues: CASSLDSNQPQHF. In nucleotides, the CDR3 is TGTGCCAGCAGTTTAGACAGTAATCAGCCCCAGCATTTT.

The genes are TRBV4-1 and TRBJ2-7; TRBD1 matches at 7 bases. Germline V gene data show CDR1 as MGHRA and CDR2 as YSYEKL. Losses at the gene ends were 0 bases for V and 0 bases for J; bases not matched to a gene: 2. The CDR3 is made up of 15 amino acids. The CDR3 sequence: CASSQETGFSYEQYF. CDR3 DNA sequence: TGCGCCAGCAGCCAAGAGACAGGGTTCTCCTACGAGCAGTACTTC.

This chain joins TRBV7-8 and TRBJ2-2; D is unresolved. Germline lookup yields CDR1 SGHVS and CDR2 FQNEAQ. The CDR3 consists of 16 residues. V lost 0 bases to trimming and J lost 3 bases, with 11 bases between them. CDR3 DNA sequence: TGTGCCAGCAGCTTAGCCCCCACTTCGGACACCGGGGAGCTGTTTTTT. Translated: CASSLAPTSDTGELFF.

This clone appeared a single time. The chain carries TRBV2 and TRBJ2-5, with D tentatively TRBD2 (6 bases). CDR3 length equals 14 residues. Between the trimmed V and J ends, which lost 6 bases and 1 base, there was a span of 12 bases. Germline loops: CDR1 SNHLY, CDR2 FYNNEI. This CDR3 reads CASRRGATQETQYF. CDR3 nucleotides: TGTGCCAGCAGGCGGGGTGCAACCCAAGAGACCCAGTACTTC. Based on the CDR3 plus reference TRBV2 and TRBJ2-5, the full variable domain is EPEVTQTPSHQVTQMGQEVILRCVPISNHLYFYWYRQILGQKVEFLVSFYNNEISEKSEIFDDQFSVERPDGSNFTLKIRSTKLEDSAMYFCASRRGATQETQYFGPGTRLLVL.

V gene TRBV6-5 combines with J gene TRBJ2-2, with TRBD2 identical over 7 bases. After removal of 2 bases from V and 5 bases from J, the junction contained 5 bases not matched to a gene. CDR3 length: 15 residues. Germline V gene data show CDR1 as MNHEY and CDR2 as SVGAGI. The DNA of the CDR3 is TGTGCCAGCAGTTACGAGGGAGGGAGGACCGGGGAGCTGTTTTTT. Encoded protein: CASSYEGGRTGELFF.

The chain carries TRBV5-1 and TRBJ1-1; D perhaps matches TRBD1 (5 bases). Germline CDR1 and CDR2: SGHRS and YFSETQ. The CDR3 is made up of 14 amino acids. Trimming shortened V by 5 bases and J by 1 base, and 12 bases separated the two germline ends. The CDR3 coding sequence is TGCGCCAGCAGAGCGTGGACATCGAACACTGAAGCTTTCTTT. Translation gives CASRAWTSNTEAFF.

The V gene is TRBV6-6, the J gene TRBJ2-1, with TRBD2 identical over 10 bases. Germline CDR1 is MNHNY and CDR2 is SVGAGI (reference sequence). Trimming cost V 5 bases and J 2 bases; bases outside gene matches: 6. This CDR3 comprises 16 residues. In DNA, the CDR3 is TGTGCCAGCAGTAGTACCGGGACTAGCGCCTACAATGAGCAGTTCTTC. Encoded protein: CASSSTGTSAYNEQFF.

V is TRBV30 and J is TRBJ2-3; 7 bases are a match to TRBD1. The V and J ends lost 1 base and 3 bases, in that order; junction bases with no gene match: 10. CDR1 and CDR2 (germline): GTSNPN, SVGIG (reference sequence). The CDR3 is 16 amino acids. The CDR3 sequence: CAWSGRTGATTDTQYF. The CDR3 nucleotides read TGTGCCTGGAGTGGGAGAACAGGGGCCACAACAGATACGCAGTATTTT.

The chain combines TRBV27 with TRBJ2-1, with D possibly being TRBD1 (5 bases). There are 11 residues in the CDR3. Germline V CDR1 and CDR2: MNHEY, SMNVEV (reference sequence). Trimming left V 10 bases short and J 6 bases short, with 10 bases between. The CDR3 reads CATRTLNEQFF. The CDR3 bases are TGTGCCACCCGGACACTCAATGAGCAGTTCTTC.

The chain uses TRBV5-1 and TRBJ2-3; TRBD2 agrees at 11 bases. J was trimmed by 0 bases and V by 4 bases; bases with no gene match: 7. Germline V lookup: CDR1 SGHRS, CDR2 YFSETQ. The CDR3 runs 17 residues. CDR3 DNA sequence: TGCGCCAGCAGCCCCCTTAGCGGGGGGGCTAGCACAGATACGCAGTATTTT. Translation: CASSPLSGGASTDTQYF.

This clone qualifies as medium-sized. The V call is TRBV7-9, the J call TRBJ1-6; TRBD1 might be the D (5 bases). The CDR3 has 15 residues. Trimming stripped 1 base from V and 10 bases from J, with 14 bases between. CDR1 and CDR2 from the germline V gene are SEHNR and FQNEAQ (reference sequence). CDR3: CASSLDRQGWSPLHF. The CDR3 nucleotides read TGTGCCAGCAGCTTAGACCGCCAGGGCTGGTCACCCCTCCACTTT. The full variable domain, with the rest looked up from reference TRBV7-9 and TRBJ1-6, is DTGVSQNPRHKITKRGQNVTFRCDPISEHNRLYWYRQTLGQGPEFLTYFQNEAQLEKSRLLSDRFSAERPKGSFSTLEIQRTEQGDSAMYLCASSLDRQGWSPLHFGNGTRLTVT.

The J gene is TRBJ2-2, the V gene TRBV19; 13 bases are shared with TRBD2. Germline CDR1 LNHDA, CDR2 SQIVND (reference sequence). Losses at the gene ends were 1 base for V and 6 bases for J; bases not matched to a gene: 2. The CDR3 runs to 16 residues. The CDR3 DNA reads as TGTGCCAGTAGTATAGGACTAGCGGGGGGTGCCGGGGAGCTGTTTTTT. This sequence encodes CASSIGLAGGAGELFF.

The chain has TRBV5-4 and TRBJ2-3; TRBD2 might be the D (6 bases). Trimming removed 0 bases from V and 11 bases from J, with 13 bases in between. The germline V gene encodes CDR1 SGHNT and CDR2 YYREEE (reference sequence). The CDR3 spans 13 residues. This CDR3 reads CASSLVPSGVQYF. The CDR3 DNA reads as TGTGCCAGCAGCTTGGTGCCCTCGGGAGTGCAGTATTTT.

The rearrangement joins TRBV28 to TRBJ2-3, with 10 bases that match TRBD1. CDR1 is MDHEN, CDR2 SYDVKM, per germline. This CDR3 comprises 15 residues. Trimming took 10 bases from V and 3 from J; bases not matched to a gene: 10. The CDR3 loop reads CATAFRDRGTDTQYF. In DNA form, the CDR3 reads TGTGCCACCGCATTCCGGGACAGGGGAACAGATACGCAGTATTTT.

This chain uses TRBV2 with TRBJ2-2; possible D gene TRBD1, 6 bases. The CDR3 contains 14 residues. Germline V lookup: CDR1 SNHLY, CDR2 FYNNEI. V lost 2 bases and J 8 bases, leaving 12 bases between the germline ends. The CDR3 spells CASSELRGPGELFF. CDR3 DNA sequence: TGTGCCAGCAGTGAACTCAGGGGACCGGGGGAGCTGTTTTTT.

The gene calls are TRBV6-1 and TRBJ2-7, with TRBD2 matching 8 bases. There are 14 residues in the CDR3. The germline V gene has CDR1 MNHNS and CDR2 SASEGT. Unmatched junction bases numbered 4, after V lost 3 bases and J lost 3 bases. This chain's CDR3 is CASSDLAGIYEQYF. CDR3 in DNA: TGTGCCAGCAGTGACCTAGCGGGTATCTACGAGCAGTACTTC.